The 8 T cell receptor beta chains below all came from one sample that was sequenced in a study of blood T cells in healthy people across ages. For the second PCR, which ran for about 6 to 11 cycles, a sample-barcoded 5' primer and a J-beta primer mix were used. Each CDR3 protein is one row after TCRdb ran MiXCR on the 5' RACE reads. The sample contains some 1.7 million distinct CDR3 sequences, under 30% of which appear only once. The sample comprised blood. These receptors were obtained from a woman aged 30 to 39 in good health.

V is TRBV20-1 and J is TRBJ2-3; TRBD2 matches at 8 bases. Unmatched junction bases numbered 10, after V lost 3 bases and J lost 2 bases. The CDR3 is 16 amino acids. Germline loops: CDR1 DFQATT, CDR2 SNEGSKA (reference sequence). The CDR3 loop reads CSARPAGVLHTDTQYF. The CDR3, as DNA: TGCAGTGCTAGGCCAGCGGGAGTCTTGCACACAGATACGCAGTATTTT.

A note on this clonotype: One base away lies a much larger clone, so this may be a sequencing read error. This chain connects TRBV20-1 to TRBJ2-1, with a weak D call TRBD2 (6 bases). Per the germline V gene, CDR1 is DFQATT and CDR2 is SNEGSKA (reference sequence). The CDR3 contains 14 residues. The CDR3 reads CSASTGTDYDEQFF. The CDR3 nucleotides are TGCAGTGCTTCAACCGGGACGGACTACGATGAGCAGTTCTTC.

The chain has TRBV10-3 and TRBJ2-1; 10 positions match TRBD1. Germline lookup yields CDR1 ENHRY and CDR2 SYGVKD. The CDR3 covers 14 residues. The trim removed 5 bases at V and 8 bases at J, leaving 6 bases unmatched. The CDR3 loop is CAISFGQGEDEQFF. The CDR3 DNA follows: TGTGCCATCAGTTTCGGACAGGGGGAGGATGAGCAGTTCTTC.

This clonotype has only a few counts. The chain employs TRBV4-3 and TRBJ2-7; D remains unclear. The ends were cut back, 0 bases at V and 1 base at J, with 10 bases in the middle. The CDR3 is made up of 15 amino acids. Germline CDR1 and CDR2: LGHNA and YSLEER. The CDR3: CASSQDRYSSYEQYF. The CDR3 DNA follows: TGCGCCAGCAGCCAAGATCGGTACTCGTCCTACGAGCAGTACTTC.

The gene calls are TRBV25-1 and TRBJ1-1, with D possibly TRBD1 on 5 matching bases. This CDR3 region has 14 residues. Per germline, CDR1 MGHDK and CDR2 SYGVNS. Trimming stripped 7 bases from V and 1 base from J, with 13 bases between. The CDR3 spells CASKADIGNTEAFF. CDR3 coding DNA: TGTGCCAGCAAAGCGGACATCGGGAACACTGAAGCTTTCTTT.

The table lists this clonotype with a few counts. Here the CDR3 reads CASSSRGKSYNEQFF. The DNA for the CDR3 is TGTGCCAGCAGCTCCCGGGGCAAGTCCTACAATGAGCAGTTCTTC. The chain carries TRBV6-2 or TRBV6-3 and TRBJ2-1; D possibly matches TRBD1 or TRBD2 (5 bases each). CDR3 length: 15 residues. V was pared by 6 bases and J by 1 base, with 13 bases between. The V gene's germline CDR1 is MNHEY and CDR2 SVGEGT.

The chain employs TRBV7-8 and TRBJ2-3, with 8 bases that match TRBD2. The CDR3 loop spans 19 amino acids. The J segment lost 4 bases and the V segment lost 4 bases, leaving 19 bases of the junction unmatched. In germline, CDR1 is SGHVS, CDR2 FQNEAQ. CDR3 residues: CASSSGRTSRRGEADTQYF. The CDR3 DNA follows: TGTGCCAGCAGCTCAGGCCGGACTAGCAGGAGGGGGGAGGCAGATACGCAGTATTTT.

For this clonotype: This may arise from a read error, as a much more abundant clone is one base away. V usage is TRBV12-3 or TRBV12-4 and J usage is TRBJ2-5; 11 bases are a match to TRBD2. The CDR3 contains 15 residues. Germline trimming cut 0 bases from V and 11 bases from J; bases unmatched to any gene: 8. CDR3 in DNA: TGTGCCAGCAGTTTAGCGACTAGCGGGGAACATGAGCAGTACTTC. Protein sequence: CASSLATSGEHEQYF.